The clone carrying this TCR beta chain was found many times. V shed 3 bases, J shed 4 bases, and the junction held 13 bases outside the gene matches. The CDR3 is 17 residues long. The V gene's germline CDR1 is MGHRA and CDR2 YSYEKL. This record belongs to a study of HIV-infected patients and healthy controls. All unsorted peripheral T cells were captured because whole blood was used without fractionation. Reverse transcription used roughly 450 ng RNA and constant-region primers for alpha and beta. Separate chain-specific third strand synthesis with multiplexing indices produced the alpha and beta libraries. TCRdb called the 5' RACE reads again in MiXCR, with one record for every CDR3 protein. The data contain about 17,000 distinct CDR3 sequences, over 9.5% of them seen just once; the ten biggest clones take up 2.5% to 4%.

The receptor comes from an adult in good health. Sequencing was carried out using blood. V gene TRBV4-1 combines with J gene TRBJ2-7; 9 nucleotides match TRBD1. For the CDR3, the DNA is TGCGCCAGCAGCCAGATAGTAGAGGACAGGGGTCGGTACGAGCAGTACTTC. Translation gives CASSQIVEDRGRYEQYF.